This TCR beta chain was sequenced in a study of blood T cell repertoires in COVID-19. Study as a whole: T cells, B-cell-depleted T cells, or PBMCs provided the cDNA or gDNA that served as material.

Authors' data handling: Reference gene primer amplification in the assay estimated nucleated cell counts. Data came from immunoSEQ multiplex PCR; TCRdb stores just in-frame clones and leaves some out. V, J and clone size are taken as reported in that table, and D and trimming were inferred from the DNA itself. This sample carries a few hundred thousand clones, 85% of them seen once, and the ten largest clones take roughly 3.6%. The CDR3 spans 15 residues. Trimming removed 4 bases from V and 6 bases from J; junction bases left unmatched: 8. Germline CDR1 is SGHNT and CDR2 is YYREEE (reference sequence).

This sequence was found in a woman in her late teens or twenties with acute or convalescent COVID-19. The rearrangement uses TRBV5-4 and TRBJ2-7; 12 bases map to TRBD2. The sequenced material came from peripheral blood. The CDR3 coding sequence is TGTGCCAGCAGCCTCACTAGCGGGGGGTTAGGCGAGCAGTACTTC. Its protein is CASSLTSGGLGEQYF.